This T cell receptor beta chain was captured by sequencing in a study of molecular identifiers for immune sequencing clone quantification listed by TCRdb under 2018. As for the study more broadly: For a replicate experiment, RNA from around 20,000 or 99,000 naive CD8 T cells was divided into five aliquots, and four of the five aliquots were sequenced. This methods study benchmarked molecular-identifier clustering-based TCR repertoire sequencing (MIDCIRS) and TCR RNA copy counting, using CD8 T cells to do so.

Concerning this clonotype itself: The antigen this receptor binds is unknown. No base quality values were provided; no much bigger clone lies one nucleotide off.

Library generation was performed with PCR. Reads for this sample came from an Illumina HiSeq 4000. Bulk TCR libraries were prepared as previously described, using TCR primers listed in Table S5. Purification of total RNA was performed with the Qiagen AllPrep DNA/RNA kit. Before analysis, reads from multiple sequencing runs of one library were combined. As for the original processing: Only reads with exact TCR constant sequence were kept, trimmed to 150 nt, and grouped by their 12-nt molecular barcodes. Reads inside each barcode group were sub-clustered using a 15% Levenshtein threshold, and a quality-weighted consensus sequence was constructed for each RNA molecule. Non-functional sequences were discarded, and so were lower-count sequences lying one edit away from another sequence. Based on fitting two negative binomial distributions, any barcode sub-cluster with under 20% of the maximum read count was discarded. TCRdb reworked the public reads: Q25 trimming with fastp, MiXCR clone assembly, productive beta chains retained. Rows matching on CDR3 protein sequence are summarized as one entry with the most common DNA and genes. In this record, the V and J calls reflect TCRdb's handling and not the investigators' own analysis. In this sample the table shows over 600,000 distinct CDR3 sequences, less than 20% of which occur a single time. The biggest ten clones account for roughly 0.83% of the sample.

Beyond this particular receptor, the publication reports: Naive libraries contained spiked-in Jurkat TCR RNA (more than nine copies' worth), which is not part of the donor repertoire. Spiked-in Jurkat TCR RNA equivalent to a single cell was reported to be detectable even among over 800,000 naive CD8 T cells. In CMV-specific effector cells, clones with more than 20 RNA copies contained over 98% of molecules, whereas in naive cells such clones contained under 1% of molecules. Highly expanded clone sizes could be underestimated if identical TCR molecules share a barcode. When barcode sub-clustering was omitted, TCR diversity was inflated by chimeric consensus sequences, with chimeras reaching as high as 47%. Modeling indicated about 3 TCR RNA copies recovered per cell, compared with about 10 by digital PCR, which implies a capture efficiency of around 30%.

Reading the germline V gene (reference sequence) gives CDR1 DFQATT and CDR2 SNEGSKA. The germline V and J ends show losses of 3 bases and 9 bases respectively, and no gene match explains 17 bases of the junction. Measured from the cysteine to the phenylalanine, the CDR3 is 16 residues long. Solely the CDR3 DNA is kept, with 48 bases framed from the first base. Libraries of naive CD8 T cells were built from approximately 20,000 to 1,000,000 sorted cells, with 10%, 30% or 50% of the purified RNA used. Naive CD8 T cells were FACS-sorted as CD8+CD4-CCR7+CD45RA+ on a BD FACSAria II into RLT Plus buffer. To test detection sensitivity, Jurkat RNA equal to around nine TCR copies was added to samples of roughly 17,000-1,100,000 naive CD8 T cells. CD8 T cells were enriched using RosetteSep CD8+ T Cell Enrichment Cocktail and Ficoll-Paque, and the enriched cells then underwent ACK red cell lysis.

What was sequenced was naive CD8+ T cells from blood, with Jurkat cell RNA spiked in. The cell subset or site label here, explained by the study, means: FACS-sorted CD8+CD4-CCR7+CD45RA+ naive T cells. The chain couples TRBV20-1 to TRBJ2-1, with TRBD2 identical over 7 junction bases. This receptor was taken from a human donor in good health. Some libraries in this study had Jurkat cell RNA spiked in. CDR3 reads: CSARGPTAGRASEQFF. The sequenced DNA is TGCAGTGCTAGGGGGCCCACAGCGGGGCGGGCTAGTGAGCAGTTCTTC.